These 25 T cell receptor beta chains originate from one sample sequenced in a study of blood T cell repertoires in COVID-19. Measured with immunoSEQ multiplex PCR; TCRdb has only the in-frame clones, and not every one. The sample includes about 270,000 clones, about nine tenths seen only once; the top ten take approximately 12%. The sample consisted of peripheral blood. The receptor source for this set is a woman in her 30s with COVID-19, enrolled during active disease.

This chain joins TRBV2 and TRBJ1-2; D is unclear. The CDR3 consists of 14 residues. The germline gives CDR1 SNHLY, CDR2 FYNNEI. With 3 bases removed from V and 7 bases from J, the gap between germline ends came to 15 bases. The DNA of the CDR3 is TGTGCCAGCAGTGATTGGGAGGTCCGTGGTGGCTACACCTTC. As protein: CASSDWEVRGGYTF.

This clone was counted ten times or more. The CDR3 is CASSNHSPYEQYF. CDR3 coding DNA: TGTGCCAGCAGTAATCACAGTCCCTACGAGCAGTACTTC. The chain employs TRBV6-5 and TRBJ2-7; D gene uncertain. V lost 5 bases and J lost 2, with 10 bases in between. In germline, CDR1 is MNHEY, CDR2 SVGAGI. The CDR3 has 13 amino acids.

With regard to this clone: The same CDR3 can be traced to other DNA sequences in this sample. This CDR3 is CASSYGETQYF. The CDR3 DNA reads TGTGCCAGCAGCTACGGGGAGACCCAGTACTTC. The chain recombines TRBV5-5 with TRBJ2-5; D is ambiguous. The CDR3 contains 11 residues. Deletions cut 3 bases from V and 5 bases from J, with 5 bases between. Germline V CDR1 and CDR2: SGHKS, YYEKEE (reference sequence).

This clone was observed a few times. The chain carries TRBV7-8 and TRBJ2-1, with 12 bases aligning to TRBD2. The junction had 12 bases not matched to a gene; V was cut back by 2 bases and J by 1 base. This CDR3 contains 20 residues. Germline assignment: CDR1 SGHVS and CDR2 FQNEAQ. The CDR3: CASSLWASGGALESYNEQFF. For the CDR3, the DNA is TGTGCCAGCAGCTTATGGGCTAGCGGGGGGGCCCTAGAGTCCTACAATGAGCAGTTCTTC.

CDR3 nucleotides: TGTGCCAGCCACAGGGACCTCTCCTACGAGCAGTACTTC. Its protein is CASHRDLSYEQYF. J is TRBJ2-7 and V is TRBV2, with D perhaps matching TRBD1 (6 bases). CDR1 and CDR2 (germline): SNHLY, FYNNEI. V lost 8 bases to trimming and J lost 0 bases, with 11 bases between them. The CDR3 has 13 residues.

The genes are TRBV6-5 and TRBJ2-3; D is undetermined. Between the trimmed V and J ends, which lost 6 bases and 3 bases, there was a span of 13 bases. Germline CDR1 reads MNHEY; CDR2 reads SVGAGI. The CDR3 extends over 14 amino acids. The CDR3 nucleotides are TGTGCCAGCAGCACCCGCGGTTTGACAGATACGCAGTATTTT. Amino acid sequence: CASSTRGLTDTQYF.

The V and J genes are TRBV11-2 and TRBJ1-2, with D hard to call. The germline gives CDR1 SGHAT, CDR2 FQNNGV. There are 16 residues in the CDR3. V lost 6 bases and J 1 base, leaving 18 bases between the germline ends. The CDR3 nucleotides are TGTGCCAGCAGAGCCCAAAGGATCAGGCTTAACTATGGCTACACCTTC. It translates to CASRAQRIRLNYGYTF.

CDR3 DNA sequence: TGCGCCAGCAGCTTGGCCGCGGGGCTTTACAATGAGCAGTTCTTC. This gives the protein CASSLAAGLYNEQFF. V usage is TRBV5-1 and J usage is TRBJ2-1, with D perhaps matching TRBD2 (6 bases). V was trimmed by 0 bases and J by 4 bases, leaving 11 bases between them. The CDR3 length is 15 residues. Germline assignment: CDR1 SGHRS and CDR2 YFSETQ.

CDR3 coding DNA: TGTGCCAGCAGTCGGACAGGGAAAGGGGCCTACGAGCAGTACTTC. Protein: CASSRTGKGAYEQYF. This rearrangement joins TRBV6-5 to TRBJ2-7; 8 bases are a match to TRBD1. Germline V gives CDR1 MNHEY, CDR2 SVGAGI. The V and J ends lost 5 bases and 2 bases, in that order; junction bases with no gene match: 8. The CDR3 length is 15 residues.

The rearrangement uses TRBV29-1 and TRBJ1-5; 9 nucleotides match TRBD1. Germline V gives CDR1 SQVTM, CDR2 ANQGSEA. The V segment lost 7 bases and the J segment 2 bases; nucleotides outside the gene matches: 9. This CDR3 contains 15 residues. In nucleotides, the CDR3 is TGCAGCGCGACCACCACAGGGGGCGGCAATCAGCCCCAGCATTTT. Translated, it gives CSATTTGGGNQPQHF.

The chain employs TRBV28 and TRBJ2-4, with D tentatively TRBD1 (6 bases). Trimming left V 7 bases short and J 8 bases short, with 15 bases between. Germline V gene sequence: CDR1 MDHEN, CDR2 SYDVKM. This CDR3 region has 13 residues. The CDR3 bases are TGTGCCAGCAAGCTGGTCTCAGGGGACATTCAGTACTTC. Its protein is CASKLVSGDIQYF. The whole variable domain, remainder taken from reference TRBV28 and TRBJ2-4, is DVKVTQSSRYLVKRTGEKVFLECVQDMDHENMFWYRQDPGLGLRLIYFSYDVKMKEKGDIPEGYSVSREKKERFSLILESASTNQTSMYLCASKLVSGDIQYFGAGTRLSVL.

Comment on this clone: In the same sample, other DNA sequences code for this CDR3. The gene calls are TRBV5-1 and TRBJ2-3; 7 nucleotides align to TRBD1. Germline V gene lookup returns CDR1 SGHRS and CDR2 YFSETQ. There are 14 residues in the CDR3. The junction had 4 bases not matched to a gene; V was cut back by 0 bases and J by 6 bases. The CDR3 here is CASSLEGAPDTQYF. CDR3 nucleotides: TGCGCCAGCAGCTTGGAGGGGGCCCCGGATACGCAGTATTTT.

This chain joins TRBV3-1 (or the pseudogene TRBV3-2) and TRBJ1-6, with a possible D match to TRBD1 (6 bases). The CDR3 loop spans 14 amino acids. In germline, CDR1 is LGHDT, CDR2 YNNKEL (reference sequence). The V end lost 5 bases, the J end lost 5 bases, and 10 bases lay between the germline ends. The CDR3 coding sequence is TGTGCCAGCAGCTCTCAGGGGAATAATTCACCCCTCCACTTT. Residues: CASSSQGNNSPLHF.

The rearrangement joins TRBV28 to TRBJ1-2; 9 positions match TRBD1. The CDR3 totals 20 residues. Unmatched junction bases numbered 23, after V lost 1 base and J lost 8 bases. Germline V gives CDR1 MDHEN, CDR2 SYDVKM. The CDR3, as DNA: TGTGCCAGCAGTTTATCGGTGATCCATCCCGGGACAGGGCACCCGCGAGGCTACACCTTC. Translating it yields CASSLSVIHPGTGHPRGYTF.

The chain couples TRBV19 to TRBJ1-1; D remains ambiguous. Trimming stripped 5 bases from V and 7 bases from J, with 8 bases between. In germline, CDR1 is LNHDA, CDR2 SQIVND (reference sequence). This CDR3 contains 11 residues. The DNA for the CDR3 is TGTGCCAGTAGTTCAACAGTTGAAGCTTTCTTT. As protein: CASSSTVEAFF.

The gene calls are TRBV20-1 and TRBJ1-4; D remains ambiguous. The CDR3 has 16 residues. Trimming took 3 bases from V and 1 from J, leaving 15 bases between them. Germline CDR1 DFQATT, CDR2 SNEGSKA (reference sequence). CDR3 in DNA: TGCAGTGCTAGTCCCCCGGGCGGAGGAACTAATGAAAAACTGTTTTTT. Protein: CSASPPGGGTNEKLFF.

The genes are TRBV4-1 and TRBJ1-2, with 7 bases identical to TRBD1. J gave up 7 bases and V 5 bases, and 10 bases lay outside the gene matches. This CDR3 is built from 14 residues. Germline assignment: CDR1 MGHRA and CDR2 YSYEKL. CDR3 DNA sequence: TGCGCCAGCAGCGCCACAGGGGTGTTAGGTGGCTACACCTTC. Residues: CASSATGVLGGYTF.

The chain couples TRBV4-1 to TRBJ2-7, with D maybe TRBD2 (7 bases). The V end lost 0 bases, the J end lost 7 bases, and 13 bases lay between the germline ends. In germline, CDR1 is MGHRA, CDR2 YSYEKL. The CDR3 length is 14 residues. The CDR3 here is CASSQEGGGKEQYF. CDR3 bases: TGCGCCAGCAGCCAAGAAGGGGGGGGGAAAGAGCAGTACTTC.

V gene TRBV27 combines with J gene TRBJ2-1; D remains unclear. The germline CDR1 and CDR2 sequences are MNHEY and SMNVEV (reference sequence). Trimming took 2 bases from V and 4 from J, leaving 6 bases between them. This CDR3 spans 13 amino acids. The CDR3: CASSLEFYNEQFF. CDR3 in DNA: TGTGCCAGCAGTTTAGAGTTTTACAATGAGCAGTTCTTC.

V gene TRBV29-1 combines with J gene TRBJ1-1; maybe TRBD1 (6 bases). CDR3 length: 12 residues. V was clipped by 7 bases and J by 1 base, with 10 bases between them. CDR1 is SQVTM, CDR2 ANQGSEA, per germline. CDR3 nucleotide sequence: TGCAGCGCCCGAGGGGGGAACACTGAAGCTTTCTTT. This gives the protein CSARGGNTEAFF.

The gene calls are TRBV7-9 and TRBJ1-1; maybe TRBD1 (6 bases). Per the germline V gene, CDR1 is SEHNR and CDR2 is FQNEAQ (reference sequence). V was trimmed by 5 bases and J by 13 bases, leaving 17 bases between them. The CDR3 consists of 12 residues. The CDR3 loop reads CASSVPRGEVFF. CDR3 nucleotide sequence: TGTGCCAGCAGCGTCCCCAGGGGAGAGGTTTTCTTT. The complete variable domain, with remaining parts taken from reference TRBV7-9 and TRBJ1-1, reads DTGVSQNPRHKITKRGQNVTFRCDPISEHNRLYWYRQTLGQGPEFLTYFQNEAQLEKSRLLSDRFSAERPKGSFSTLEIQRTEQGDSAMYLCASSVPRGEVFFGQGTRLTVV.

In DNA, the CDR3 is TGTGCCAGCAGCTTGGTAGTAGCGGGCCCTTGGGATGAGCAGTTCTTC. Translating it yields CASSLVVAGPWDEQFF. The rearrangement links TRBV5-8 to TRBJ2-1; TRBD2 matches 7 bases. This CDR3 has 16 amino acids. Per germline, CDR1 SGHTS and CDR2 YDEGEE. V was clipped by 0 bases and J by 8 bases; unmatched bases: 11. Based on the CDR3 plus reference TRBV5-8 and TRBJ2-1, the full variable domain is EAGVTQSPTHLIKTRGQQATLRCSPISGHTSVYWYQQALGLGLQFLLWYDEGEERNRGNFPPRFSGRQFPNYSSELNVNALELEDSALYLCASSLVVAGPWDEQFFGPGTRLTVL.

DNA for the CDR3: TGTGCCAGCAGCTCCTCCGGACCGGGGTGGGGAGATACGCAGTATTTT. Translation: CASSSSGPGWGDTQYF. This sequence joins TRBV11-2 and TRBJ2-3; possible D gene TRBD2, 5 bases. This CDR3 spans 16 amino acids. Trimming removed 4 bases at V and 5 bases at J, with 19 bases between. Per germline, CDR1 SGHAT and CDR2 FQNNGV.

V and J are TRBV12-3 or TRBV12-4 and TRBJ1-1; perhaps TRBD1 as D (5 bases). This CDR3 comprises 13 residues. The ends were cut back, 7 bases at V and 1 base at J, with 10 bases in the middle. Here the CDR3 DNA reads TGTGCCAGCACCTGGGGGGGGAACACTGAAGCTTTCTTT. Translated: CASTWGGNTEAFF.

This clone was seen a few times. This sequence joins TRBV5-4 and TRBJ2-2, with D unresolved. V was shortened by 1 base and J by 6 bases, with 7 bases between the two germline ends. Germline V gene lookup returns CDR1 SGHNT and CDR2 YYREEE (reference sequence). The CDR3 contains 13 residues. In DNA, the CDR3 is TGTGCCAGCAGCTTGAAGAGTTCCGGGGAGCTGTTTTTT. Amino acids: CASSLKSSGELFF.